A single sample is the source of the 26 T cell receptor beta chains below, sequenced in a study of T cell repertoires in cytomegalovirus infection. From the reads, TCRdb called clonotypes with MiXCR, one entry per CDR3 protein. This table has about 920,000 distinct CDR3 sequences, around 32% appearing once. These receptors have no identified antigens. Sequenced here: cultured CD8+ T cells from PBMCs, sampled from culture after CMV antigen stimulation. The receptors originated from a human donor in good health (CMV status not recorded). Some clones in this sample may be carry-over from other donors' samples.

In its sample, this clonotype was seen a few times. This chain uses TRBV25-1 with TRBJ1-6, with D hard to call. The V and J ends lost 4 bases and 0 bases respectively, with 7 bases between them. This CDR3 spans 15 amino acids. The germline CDR1 and CDR2 sequences are MGHDK and SYGVNS. CDR3 sequence: CASSVGSSYNSPLHF. As DNA, the CDR3 is TGTGCCAGCAGTGTGGGGAGCTCCTATAATTCACCCCTCCACTTT.

This clonotype turned up a few times. This rearrangement joins TRBV27 to TRBJ2-5; D uncertain. Looked up from germline, CDR1 is MNHEY and CDR2 is SMNVEV (reference sequence). V lost 3 bases and J 1 base, leaving 15 bases between the germline ends. This CDR3 has 16 amino acids. The DNA for the CDR3 is TGTGCCAGCAGTTTTTCGCTTACAGACTCCCAAGAGACCCAGTACTTC. Amino acid sequence: CASSFSLTDSQETQYF.

The V call is TRBV7-9, the J call TRBJ2-2, with D perhaps assigned TRBD1 or TRBD2 (5 bases each). CDR1 is SEHNR, CDR2 FQNEAQ, per germline (reference sequence). This CDR3 has 15 residues. V was cut by 6 bases and J by 6 bases, with 17 bases left in between. The CDR3 spells CASSTLPGSAGELFF. In DNA form, the CDR3 reads TGTGCCAGCAGTACGCTGCCAGGGAGTGCCGGGGAGCTGTTTTTT.

The chain links TRBV19 to TRBJ1-1; no reliable D call. The V and J ends lost 5 bases and 8 bases respectively, with 9 bases between them. CDR3 length: 11 amino acids. In germline, CDR1 is LNHDA, CDR2 SQIVND (reference sequence). CDR3 region: CASSSTLEAFF. CDR3 bases: TGTGCCAGTAGTTCGACGCTGGAAGCTTTCTTT.

This clonotype was observed once. The rearrangement uses TRBV27 and TRBJ2-7, with D possibly TRBD1 on 6 matching bases. Looked up from germline, CDR1 is MNHEY and CDR2 is SMNVEV (reference sequence). V was cut by 4 bases and J by 3 bases, with 10 bases left in between. The CDR3 consists of 13 residues. CDR3 sequence reads: CASSSPQGYEQYF. CDR3 sequence (DNA): TGTGCCAGCAGTTCCCCACAGGGCTACGAGCAGTACTTC.

This clonotype was seen at least ten times. CDR3 loop: CASSSWGLAEHGGELFF. In nucleotides, the CDR3 is TGTGCCAGCAGCTCCTGGGGACTAGCGGAGCACGGCGGGGAGCTGTTTTTT. The genes are TRBV6-1 and TRBJ2-2; 11 bases are a match to TRBD2. V dropped 6 bases and J dropped 7; count of bases not matched to a gene: 13. Germline assignment: CDR1 MNHNS and CDR2 SASEGT. This CDR3 spans 17 amino acids.

V usage is TRBV12-3 or TRBV12-4 and J usage is TRBJ2-1; D is perhaps TRBD1 or TRBD2 (5 bases each). V was cut by 5 bases and J by 8 bases, with 25 bases left in between. The CDR3 extends over 17 amino acids. The CDR3 nucleotides read TGTGCCAGCAGTCCCCGGGACCCAAGGGCTTTGAGCGATGAGCAGTTCTTC. It specifies CASSPRDPRALSDEQFF.

The chain has TRBV4-2 and TRBJ2-1; 11 bases are a match to TRBD2. V shed 0 bases and J 0 bases; nucleotides not matched to a gene: 7. Germline CDR1 LGHNA, CDR2 YNFKEQ. The CDR3 totals 19 residues. The CDR3 loop reads CASSQDLLAGGLSYNEQFF. The CDR3 DNA reads as TGTGCCAGCAGCCAAGATTTGCTAGCGGGGGGACTCTCCTACAATGAGCAGTTCTTC.

In its sample, this clonotype was seen a few times. The J gene is TRBJ1-5, the V gene TRBV7-8; the match to TRBD1 covers 7 bases. The CDR3 contains 13 residues. Germline CDR1 is SGHVS and CDR2 is FQNEAQ. The J segment lost 7 bases and the V segment lost 4 bases, leaving 4 bases of the junction unmatched. CDR3 residues: CASSWGQLQPQHF. The CDR3 DNA is TGTGCCAGCAGCTGGGGACAGCTACAGCCCCAGCATTTT.

The chain links TRBV6-6 to TRBJ1-5, with D possibly TRBD1 on 5 matching bases. The CDR3 spans 14 residues. The V and J ends lost 2 bases and 8 bases respectively, with 13 bases between them. CDR1 and CDR2 (germline): MNHNY, SVGAGI (reference sequence). The CDR3 is CASSYLGTGEPQHF. The CDR3 DNA reads TGTGCCAGCAGTTACCTTGGGACCGGGGAGCCCCAGCATTTT.

The J gene is TRBJ1-5, the V gene TRBV6-5; TRBD1 matches at 9 bases. The CDR3 sequence is 15 residues long. V lost 6 bases to trimming and J lost 3 bases; unmatched junction nucleotides: 6. The germline gives CDR1 MNHEY, CDR2 SVGAGI. CDR3 DNA: TGTGCCAGCAGCCACGGACAGGGGCTCAATCAGCCCCAGCATTTT. It encodes CASSHGQGLNQPQHF.

In its sample, this clonotype was seen many times. The V call is TRBV29-1, the J call TRBJ2-1, with D possibly TRBD1 on 5 matching bases. The length of the CDR3 is 16 residues. V was pared by 0 bases and J by 4 bases, with 16 bases between. The V gene's germline CDR1 is SQVTM and CDR2 ANQGSEA. CDR3 in amino acids: CSVEEDQGVRYNEQFF. The CDR3 DNA is TGCAGCGTTGAAGAGGATCAAGGGGTTCGTTACAATGAGCAGTTCTTC.

This clonotype was seen a few times. The chain has TRBV10-3 and TRBJ2-7, with TRBD1 identical over 8 bases. The CDR3 is 13 residues long. CDR1 ENHRY and CDR2 SYGVKD come from the germline V gene. The junction had 4 bases not matched to a gene; V was cut back by 6 bases and J by 3 bases. CDR3 nucleotides: TGTGCCATCAGAGTCGGACAGGGCTACGAGCAGTACTTC. Amino acids: CAIRVGQGYEQYF.

J is TRBJ1-1 and V is TRBV6-2 or TRBV6-3; the D is unclear. Germline CDR1 is MNHEY and CDR2 is SVGEGT. Trimming stripped 5 bases from V and 6 bases from J, with 10 bases between. This CDR3 region has 12 residues. CDR3 sequence (DNA): TGTGCCAGCAGTGCCTCCGGCGCTGAAGCTTTCTTT. Its protein is CASSASGAEAFF.

The rearrangement joins TRBV19 to TRBJ2-3; TRBD1 agrees at 8 bases. The CDR3 is 13 amino acids. Losses at the gene ends were 7 bases for V and 1 base for J; bases not matched to a gene: 1. CDR1 and CDR2 from the germline V gene are LNHDA and SQIVND (reference sequence). In DNA, the CDR3 is TGTGCCAGTATGGGACAGGGCACAGATACGCAGTATTTT. Residues: CASMGQGTDTQYF.

This rearrangement joins TRBV3-1 to TRBJ2-5, with D unresolved. Germline V CDR1 and CDR2: LGHDT, YNNKEL (reference sequence). The CDR3 spans 15 residues. V was cut by 0 bases and J by 4 bases, with 12 bases left in between. CDR3 protein: CASSQEVGPGETQYF. The CDR3 DNA reads TGTGCCAGCAGCCAAGAGGTCGGCCCGGGAGAGACCCAGTACTTC.

This clonotype was detected ten times or more. The V and J genes are TRBV28 and TRBJ2-1; tentatively, D is TRBD1 or TRBD2 (5 bases each). There are 15 residues in the CDR3. The V end was cut by 6 bases, the J end by 0 bases, with 12 bases between. Germline V gives CDR1 MDHEN, CDR2 SYDVKM. CDR3 amino acids: CASSLGTASYNEQFF. CDR3 nucleotide sequence: TGTGCCAGCAGCTTAGGGACGGCCTCCTACAATGAGCAGTTCTTC. Complete variable domain (other parts from reference TRBV28 and TRBJ2-1): DVKVTQSSRYLVKRTGEKVFLECVQDMDHENMFWYRQDPGLGLRLIYFSYDVKMKEKGDIPEGYSVSREKKERFSLILESASTNQTSMYLCASSLGTASYNEQFFGPGTRLTVL.

V gene TRBV12-3 or TRBV12-4 combines with J gene TRBJ1-2; D is ambiguous. Trimming shortened V by 5 bases and J by 2 bases, and 12 bases separated the two germline ends. The CDR3 totals 14 residues. CDR3 loop: CASSPTAQNYGYTF. In nucleotides, the CDR3 is TGTGCCAGCAGTCCCACGGCCCAAAACTATGGCTACACCTTC.

V and J are TRBV7-9 and TRBJ1-2; TRBD1 matches 12 bases. The length of the CDR3 is 17 residues. The germline V gene has CDR1 SEHNR and CDR2 FQNEAQ (reference sequence). V gave up 1 base and J gave up 2 bases; unmatched junction bases: 5. The CDR3 nucleotides read TGTGCCAGCAGCTTAGGGGACAGGGGGCAAAAGAACTATGGCTACACCTTC. Translation gives CASSLGDRGQKNYGYTF.

This clonotype was seen a handful of times. The chain recombines TRBV6-6 with TRBJ1-2; the D gene is possibly TRBD1 (5 bases). Germline V gene data show CDR1 as MNHNY and CDR2 as SVGAGI (reference sequence). This CDR3 has 14 residues. Between the trimmed V and J ends, which lost 8 bases and 3 bases, there was a span of 16 bases. The CDR3 region is CASGSEGEDYGYTF. Written as DNA, the CDR3 is TGTGCCAGCGGCTCAGAAGGGGAAGACTATGGCTACACCTTC.

The rearrangement links TRBV25-1 to TRBJ2-2; 7 nucleotides line up with TRBD1. The CDR3 runs 16 residues. The germline V gene encodes CDR1 MGHDK and CDR2 SYGVNS. V was pared by 2 bases and J by 5 bases, with 8 bases of the junction left unmatched. The CDR3 DNA reads as TGTGCCAGCAGTGAACCCGACAGGGCAGGAACCGGGGAGCTGTTTTTT. This encodes CASSEPDRAGTGELFF.

This clonotype occurred a few times. The CDR3 here is CASSATSGGGNEQFF. DNA for the CDR3: TGTGCCAGCAGCGCCACTAGCGGGGGCGGCAATGAGCAGTTCTTC. V is TRBV6-6 and J is TRBJ2-1, with TRBD2 identical over 11 bases. The CDR3 loop spans 15 amino acids. The J segment lost 6 bases and the V segment lost 6 bases, leaving 7 bases of the junction unmatched. CDR1 MNHNY and CDR2 SVGAGI come from the germline V gene (reference sequence).

This clonotype appeared a few times. The chain carries TRBV6-2 or TRBV6-3 and TRBJ1-1, with 7 bases matching TRBD1. CDR1 is MNHEY and CDR2 is SVGEGT in the germline V gene. J gave up 1 base and V 0 bases, and 2 bases lay outside the gene matches. The CDR3 loop spans 15 amino acids. DNA for the CDR3: TGTGCCAGCAGTTACTCCCGACAGGGGAACACTGAAGCTTTCTTT. Residues: CASSYSRQGNTEAFF.

In this sample, this clonotype turned up a few times. This chain joins TRBV6-1 and TRBJ2-7; no reliable D call. CDR3 length: 10 amino acids. Between the trimmed V and J ends, which lost 8 bases and 6 bases, there was a span of 8 bases. Germline assignment: CDR1 MNHNS and CDR2 SASEGT. CDR3 sequence: CASWSGEQYV. DNA of the CDR3: TGTGCCAGCTGGTCGGGCGAGCAGTACGTC.

This clonotype was seen more than once but under ten times. The V gene is TRBV15, the J gene TRBJ2-1, with a possible D match to TRBD2 (6 bases). CDR1 and CDR2 from the germline V gene are LNHNV and YYDKDF (reference sequence). V lost 5 bases and J 6 bases, leaving 14 bases between the germline ends. This CDR3 has 14 residues. The CDR3 DNA is TGTGCCACCAGCCCTCGGGGAGGAGGCAATGAGCAGTTCTTC. Residues: CATSPRGGGNEQFF. The variable domain in full, completed from reference TRBV15 and TRBJ2-1, reads DAMVIQNPRYQVTQFGKPVTLSCSQTLNHNVMYWYQQKSSQAPKLLFHYYDKDFNNEADTPDNFQSRRPNTSFCFLDIRSPGLGDTAMYLCATSPRGGGNEQFFGPGTRLTVL.

The chain uses TRBV10-3 and TRBJ2-7; D possibly corresponds to TRBD1 (6 bases). The CDR3 totals 13 residues. Germline CDR1 reads ENHRY; CDR2 reads SYGVKD. Trimming took 3 bases from V and 5 from J, leaving 11 bases between them. The CDR3: CAISDQGPHEQYV. CDR3 in DNA: TGTGCCATCAGTGATCAGGGGCCCCACGAGCAGTACGTC.